The sample holds many counts of the clone carrying this T cell receptor beta chain. Its specificity is unknown. The sample comes from a study of identical twins. Study-level points and caveats: Out-of-frame beta chain sequences displayed weaker excess sharing between twins. Beta clonotypes that were abundant in cord blood contained fewer insertions, a pattern absent from memory repertoires.

One entry per CDR3 protein results from TCRdb running MiXCR on the 5' RACE reads. The sample carries 550,000 to 700,000 distinct CDR3 sequences, about 20% recorded once. The sample also formed part of further work on T cells expressing NK-cell markers. That work states: Of the CD8+ T cell pool in more than 5 donors, roughly 1.0-7.5% was accounted for by dominant NKG2C+ clonotypes. The leading position in the CD3+CD56-NKG2C+ fraction of a handful of donors also went to these clonotypes.

The clonotype comes from a woman aged 18 to 35 in good health. Sequences were obtained from PBMCs.

CDR3 in amino acids: CASSHRDRAYEQYF. As DNA, the CDR3 is TGTGCCAGCAGCCATAGGGACAGAGCCTACGAGCAGTACTTC. This chain joins TRBV3-1 and TRBJ2-7, with 7 nucleotides matching TRBD1. Germline V gives CDR1 LGHDT, CDR2 YNNKEL (reference sequence). The CDR3 contains 14 residues. Trimming cost V 3 bases and J 2 bases; bases outside gene matches: 4.